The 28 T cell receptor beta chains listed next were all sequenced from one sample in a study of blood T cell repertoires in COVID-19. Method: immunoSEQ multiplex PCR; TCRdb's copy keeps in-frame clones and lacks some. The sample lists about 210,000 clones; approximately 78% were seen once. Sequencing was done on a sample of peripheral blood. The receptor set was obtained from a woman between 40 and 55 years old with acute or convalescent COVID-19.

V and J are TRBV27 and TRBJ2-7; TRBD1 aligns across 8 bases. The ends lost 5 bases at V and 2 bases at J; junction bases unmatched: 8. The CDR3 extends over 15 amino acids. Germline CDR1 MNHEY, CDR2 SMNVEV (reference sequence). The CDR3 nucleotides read TGTGCCAGCAGTCCACGACAGGGGTCCCCCTACGAGCAGTACTTC. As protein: CASSPRQGSPYEQYF.

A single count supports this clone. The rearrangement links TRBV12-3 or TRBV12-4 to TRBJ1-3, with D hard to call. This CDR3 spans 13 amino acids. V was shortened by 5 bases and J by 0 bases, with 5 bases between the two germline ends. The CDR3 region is CASSQLSGNTIYF. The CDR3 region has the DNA TGTGCCAGCAGTCAACTCTCTGGAAACACCATATATTTT.

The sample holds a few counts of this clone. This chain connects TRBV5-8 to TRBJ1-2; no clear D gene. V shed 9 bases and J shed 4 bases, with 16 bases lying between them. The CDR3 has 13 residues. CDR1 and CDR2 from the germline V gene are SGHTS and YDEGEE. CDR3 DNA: TGTGCCATCTTACCATGGCAAACCTATGGCTACACCTTC. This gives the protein CAILPWQTYGYTF.

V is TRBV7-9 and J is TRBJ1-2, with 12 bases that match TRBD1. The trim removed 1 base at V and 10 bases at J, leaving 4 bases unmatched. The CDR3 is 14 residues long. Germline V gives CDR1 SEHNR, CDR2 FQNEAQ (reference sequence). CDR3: CASSLEGQGASYTF. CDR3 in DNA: TGTGCCAGCAGCTTAGAGGGACAGGGGGCTTCCTACACCTTC. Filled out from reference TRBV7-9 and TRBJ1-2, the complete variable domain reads DTGVSQNPRHKITKRGQNVTFRCDPISEHNRLYWYRQTLGQGPEFLTYFQNEAQLEKSRLLSDRFSAERPKGSFSTLEIQRTEQGDSAMYLCASSLEGQGASYTFGSGTRLTVV.

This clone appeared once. CDR3 DNA: TGTGCCAGCAGTTTCGGAGACAGGGATCATTCACCCCTCCACTTT. This gives the protein CASSFGDRDHSPLHF. V and J are TRBV27 and TRBJ1-6; 7 bases are shared with TRBD1. J gave up 8 bases and V 3 bases, and 7 bases lay outside the gene matches. Looked up from germline, CDR1 is MNHEY and CDR2 is SMNVEV (reference sequence). This CDR3 is 15 amino acids long.

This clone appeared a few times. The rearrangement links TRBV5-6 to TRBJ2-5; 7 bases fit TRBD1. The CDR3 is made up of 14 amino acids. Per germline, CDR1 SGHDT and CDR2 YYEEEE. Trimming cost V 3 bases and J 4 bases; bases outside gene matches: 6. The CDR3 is CASSWERGLETQYF. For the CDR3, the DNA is TGTGCCAGCAGCTGGGAGAGGGGGCTAGAGACCCAGTACTTC.

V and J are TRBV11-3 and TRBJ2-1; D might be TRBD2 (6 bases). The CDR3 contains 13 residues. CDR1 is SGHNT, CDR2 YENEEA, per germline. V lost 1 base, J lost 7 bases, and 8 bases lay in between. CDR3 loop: CASSLAGVNEQFF. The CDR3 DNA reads TGTGCCAGCAGCTTAGCGGGAGTAAATGAGCAGTTCTTC.

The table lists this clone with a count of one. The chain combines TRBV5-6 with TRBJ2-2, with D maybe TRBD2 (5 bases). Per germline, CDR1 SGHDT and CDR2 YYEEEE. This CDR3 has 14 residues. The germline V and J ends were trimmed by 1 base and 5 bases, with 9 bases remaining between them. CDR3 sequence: CASSLLSGTGELFF. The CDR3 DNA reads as TGTGCCAGCAGCTTGTTGAGCGGAACCGGGGAGCTGTTTTTT.

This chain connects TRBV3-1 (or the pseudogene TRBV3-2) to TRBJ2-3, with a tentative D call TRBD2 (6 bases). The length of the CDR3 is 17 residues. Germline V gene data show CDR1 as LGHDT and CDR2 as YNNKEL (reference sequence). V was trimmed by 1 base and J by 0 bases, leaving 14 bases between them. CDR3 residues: CASSQARSGPSTDTQYF. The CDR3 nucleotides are TGTGCCAGCAGCCAAGCCAGGAGCGGGCCTAGCACAGATACGCAGTATTTT.

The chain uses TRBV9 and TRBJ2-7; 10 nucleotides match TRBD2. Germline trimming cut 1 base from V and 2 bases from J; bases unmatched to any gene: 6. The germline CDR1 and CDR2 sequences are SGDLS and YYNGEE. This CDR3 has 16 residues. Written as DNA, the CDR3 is TGTGCCAGCAGCGTATTCCCCCTAGCGGGAGCCTACGAGCAGTACTTC. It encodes CASSVFPLAGAYEQYF.

The CDR3 here is CASSVAGQYTGELFF. CDR3 bases: TGTGCCAGCAGCGTCGCAGGGCAGTACACCGGGGAGCTGTTTTTT. This chain uses TRBV11-3 with TRBJ2-2, with D possibly TRBD1 on 5 matching bases. Germline CDR1 reads SGHNT; CDR2 reads YENEEA. This CDR3 is built from 15 residues. The V end was cut by 5 bases, the J end by 3 bases, with 13 bases between.

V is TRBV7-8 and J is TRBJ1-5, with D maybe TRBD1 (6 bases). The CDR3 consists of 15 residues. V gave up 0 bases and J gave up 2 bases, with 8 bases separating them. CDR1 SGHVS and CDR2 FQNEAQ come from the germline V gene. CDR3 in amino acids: CASSLAGAGNQPQHF. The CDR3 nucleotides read TGTGCCAGCAGCTTAGCGGGGGCTGGCAATCAGCCCCAGCATTTT. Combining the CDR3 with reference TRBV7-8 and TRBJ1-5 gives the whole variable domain GAGVSQSPRYKVAKRGQDVALRCDPISGHVSLFWYQQALGQGPEFLTYFQNEAQLDKSGLPSDRFFAERPEGSVSTLKIQRTQQEDSAVYLCASSLAGAGNQPQHFGDGTRLSIL.

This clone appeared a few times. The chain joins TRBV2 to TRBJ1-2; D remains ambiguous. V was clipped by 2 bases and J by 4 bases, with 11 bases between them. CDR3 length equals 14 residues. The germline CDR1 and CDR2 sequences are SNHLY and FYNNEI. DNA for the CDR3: TGTGCCAGCAGTGAAAGCCGGGGATCCTATGGCTACACCTTC. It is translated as CASSESRGSYGYTF.

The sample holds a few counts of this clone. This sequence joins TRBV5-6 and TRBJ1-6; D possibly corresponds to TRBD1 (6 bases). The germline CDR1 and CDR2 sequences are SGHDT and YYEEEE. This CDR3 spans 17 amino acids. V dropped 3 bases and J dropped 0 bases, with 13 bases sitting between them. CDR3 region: CASSSIQGSSYNSPLHF. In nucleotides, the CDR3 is TGTGCCAGCAGCTCGATACAGGGAAGCTCCTATAATTCACCCCTCCACTTT.

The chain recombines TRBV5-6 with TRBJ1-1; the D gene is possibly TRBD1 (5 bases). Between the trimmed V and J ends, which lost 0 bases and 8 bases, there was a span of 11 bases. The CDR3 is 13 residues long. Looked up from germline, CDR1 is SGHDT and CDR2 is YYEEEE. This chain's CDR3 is CASSLVGASEAFF. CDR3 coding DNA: TGTGCCAGCAGCTTGGTAGGGGCATCAGAAGCTTTCTTT.

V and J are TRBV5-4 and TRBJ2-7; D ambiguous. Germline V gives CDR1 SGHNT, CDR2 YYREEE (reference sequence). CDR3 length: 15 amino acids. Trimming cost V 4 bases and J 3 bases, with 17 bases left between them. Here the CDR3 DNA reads TGTGCCAGCAGCCAAAGTGAGTTCGTTGGCTACGAGCAGTACTTC. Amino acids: CASSQSEFVGYEQYF.

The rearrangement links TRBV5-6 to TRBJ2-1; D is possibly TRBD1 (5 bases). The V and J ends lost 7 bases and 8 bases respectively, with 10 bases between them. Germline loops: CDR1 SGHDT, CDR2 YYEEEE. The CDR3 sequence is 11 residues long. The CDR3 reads CASHVGDEQFF. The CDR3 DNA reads TGTGCCAGCCACGTAGGGGATGAGCAGTTCTTC.

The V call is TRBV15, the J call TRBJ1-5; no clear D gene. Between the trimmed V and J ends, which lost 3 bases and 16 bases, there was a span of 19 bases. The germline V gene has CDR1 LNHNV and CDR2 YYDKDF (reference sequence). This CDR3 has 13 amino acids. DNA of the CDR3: TGTGCCACCAGCAGCACTACGTCCAACCGGGTACATTTT. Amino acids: CATSSTTSNRVHF. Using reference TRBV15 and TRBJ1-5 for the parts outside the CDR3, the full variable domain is DAMVIQNPRYQVTQFGKPVTLSCSQTLNHNVMYWYQQKSSQAPKLLFHYYDKDFNNEADTPDNFQSRRPNTSFCFLDIRSPGLGDTAMYLCATSSTTSNRVHFGDGTRLSIL.

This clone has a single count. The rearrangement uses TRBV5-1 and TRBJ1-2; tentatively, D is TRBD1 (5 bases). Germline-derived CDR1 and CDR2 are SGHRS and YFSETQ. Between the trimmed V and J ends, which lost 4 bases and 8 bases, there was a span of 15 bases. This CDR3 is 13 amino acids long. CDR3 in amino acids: CASSTEDRRGYTF. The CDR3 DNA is TGCGCCAGCAGCACCGAAGACAGACGCGGCTACACCTTC.

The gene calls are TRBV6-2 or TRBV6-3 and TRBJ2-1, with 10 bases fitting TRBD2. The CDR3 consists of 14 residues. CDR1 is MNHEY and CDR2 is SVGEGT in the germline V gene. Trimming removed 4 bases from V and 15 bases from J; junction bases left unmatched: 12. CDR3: CASSWDTSGIRRFF. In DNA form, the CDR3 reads TGTGCCAGCAGTTGGGATACTAGCGGGATAAGGCGGTTCTTC.

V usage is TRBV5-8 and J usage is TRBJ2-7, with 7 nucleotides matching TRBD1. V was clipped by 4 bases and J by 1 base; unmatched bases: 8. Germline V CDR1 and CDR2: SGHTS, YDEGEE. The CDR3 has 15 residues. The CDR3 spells CASSDGTVLSYEQYF. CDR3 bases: TGTGCCAGCAGCGATGGGACAGTCCTATCCTACGAGCAGTACTTC.

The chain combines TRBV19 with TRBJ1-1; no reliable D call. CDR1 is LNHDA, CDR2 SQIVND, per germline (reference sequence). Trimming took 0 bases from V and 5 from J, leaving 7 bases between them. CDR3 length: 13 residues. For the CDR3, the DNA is TGTGCCAGTAGTATAGACCCCAGGACTGAAGCTTTCTTT. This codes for CASSIDPRTEAFF.

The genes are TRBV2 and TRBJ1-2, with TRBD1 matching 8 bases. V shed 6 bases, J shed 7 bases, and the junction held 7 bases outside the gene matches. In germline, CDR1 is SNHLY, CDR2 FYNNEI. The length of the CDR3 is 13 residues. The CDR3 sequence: CASRDRGLVGYTF. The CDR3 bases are TGTGCCAGCAGAGACAGGGGATTAGTTGGCTACACCTTC.

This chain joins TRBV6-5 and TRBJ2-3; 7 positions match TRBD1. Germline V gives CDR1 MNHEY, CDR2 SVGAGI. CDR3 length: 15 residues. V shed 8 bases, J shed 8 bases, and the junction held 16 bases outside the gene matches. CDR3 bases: TGTGCCAGCCGCCTCGGGACAGCCGCCCAGGGTACGCAGTATTTT. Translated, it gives CASRLGTAAQGTQYF.

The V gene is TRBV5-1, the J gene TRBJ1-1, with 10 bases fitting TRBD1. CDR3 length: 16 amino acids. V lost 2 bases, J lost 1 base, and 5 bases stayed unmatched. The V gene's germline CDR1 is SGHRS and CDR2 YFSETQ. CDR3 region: CASSLGQGDGNTEAFF. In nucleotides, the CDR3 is TGCGCCAGCAGCTTAGGACAGGGGGACGGGAACACTGAAGCTTTCTTT.

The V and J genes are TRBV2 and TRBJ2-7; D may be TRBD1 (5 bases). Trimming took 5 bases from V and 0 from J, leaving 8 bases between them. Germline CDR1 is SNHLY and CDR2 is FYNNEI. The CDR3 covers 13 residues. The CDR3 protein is CASSWTPSYEQYF. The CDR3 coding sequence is TGTGCCAGCAGTTGGACACCCTCCTACGAGCAGTACTTC.

The CDR3 region has the DNA TGCAGCGTTGAAGGCCGGGGGGCAGGGGCCACTAACTATGGCTACACCTTC. It codes for CSVEGRGAGATNYGYTF. The V gene is TRBV29-1, the J gene TRBJ1-2; a weak D match, TRBD1 (6 bases). The CDR3 is 17 amino acids. Germline lookup yields CDR1 SQVTM and CDR2 ANQGSEA. Trimming stripped 1 base from V and 0 bases from J, with 18 bases between.

DNA of the CDR3: TGTGCCACCAGTGGGACAGGGAAGGCTAACTATGGCTACACCTTC. Amino acid sequence: CATSGTGKANYGYTF. The chain carries TRBV24-1 and TRBJ1-2, with 8 bases that match TRBD1. V shed 5 bases and J 0 bases; nucleotides not matched to a gene: 4. CDR3 length: 15 residues. In germline, CDR1 is KGHDR, CDR2 SFDVKD.